The rows below give T cell receptor beta chains drawn from one sample of a study of T-cell reconstitution after alpha-beta-depleted transplantation in children. Using its own MiXCR run on the PCR reads, TCRdb lists one record per CDR3 protein. The profile shows 100,000 to 120,000 distinct CDR3 sequences, 10% to 13% of them singletons. The sample here was PBMCs from the stem cell graft donor, taken from the stem cell graft. The receptors were gathered from a human donor who donated a stem cell graft to a child with acute lymphoblastic leukemia. The CDR3 runs from the conserved cysteine through the conserved F or W. The D gene is left open where the match is weak. Some rows mark clone size as missing; the rest say once, few, many or name a class of expanded clone.

>-|few|TRBV4-2|TRBJ2-5
CASSHGTEGSQETQYF
TGTGCCAGCAGCCATGGAACCGAGGGGTCTCAAGAGACCCAGTACTTC
>-|many|TRBV11-2|TRBJ1-6
CASSQRQAGRNSPLHF
TGTGCCAGCAGCCAAAGGCAGGCAGGGAGGAATTCACCCCTCCACTTT
>-|many|TRBV7-2|TRBJ2-7
CASSLMTRYEQYF
TGTGCCAGCAGCTTAATGACACGCTACGAGCAGTACTTC
>-|few|TRBV12-3/TRBV12-4|TRBJ2-5
CASSPLGGGETQYF
TGTGCCAGCAGCCCTCTGGGGGGTGGGGAGACCCAGTACTTC
>-|many|TRBV18|TRBJ1-2
CASSPSSSYGYTF
TGTGCCAGCTCACCAAGTAGCAGCTATGGCTACACCTTC
>TRBD1|many|TRBV24-1|TRBJ2-1
CATSEPGQGYEQFF
TGTGCCACCAGTGAGCCGGGACAGGGGTATGAGCAGTTCTTC
>-|-|TRBV6-2/TRBV6-3|TRBJ2-1
CASSYSIGRLGFF
TGTGCCAGCAGTTACTCGATCGGCCGCCTCGGGTTCTTC
>TRBD2|many|TRBV18|TRBJ2-1
CASSPGTSGGYNEQFF
TGTGCCAGCTCACCCGGGACTAGCGGGGGCTACAATGAGCAGTTCTTC
>-|many|TRBV18|TRBJ1-5
CASSPIKPGQGGYQPQHF
TGTGCCAGCTCACCCATCAAACCGGGACAAGGGGGATATCAGCCCCAGCATTTT
>-|many|TRBV7-2|TRBJ1-2
CASSSPGRGFLWGYTF
TGTGCCAGCAGCTCCCCGGGACGGGGATTTCTATGGGGCTACACCTTC
>-|many|TRBV6-5|TRBJ2-7
CASSLLGRGTREQYF
TGTGCCAGCAGCCTACTCGGACGGGGAACAAGGGAGCAGTACTTC
>-|many|TRBV5-6|TRBJ1-6
CASSSGQSSSYNSPLHF
TGTGCCAGCAGCTCCGGACAGTCGAGCTCCTATAATTCACCCCTCCACTTT
>TRBD1|many|TRBV4-3|TRBJ2-7
CADKPGQGSDEQYF
TGCGCCGACAAACCGGGACAGGGGTCGGACGAGCAGTACTTC
>-|many|TRBV5-1|TRBJ2-3
CASSSQGTDTQYF
TGCGCCAGCAGCTCTCAGGGCACAGATACGCAGTATTTT
>-|many|TRBV7-2|TRBJ1-3
CASSLAPWGGNTIYF
TGTGCCAGCAGCTTAGCCCCTTGGGGTGGAAACACCATATATTTT
>TRBD1|-|TRBV20-1|TRBJ1-5
CCAREVRTGGFTQPQHF
TGCTGTGCTAGAGAAGTAAGGACAGGGGGCTTTACTCAGCCCCAGCATTTT
>-|many|TRBV5-6|TRBJ2-7
CASSLERDISYSYEQYF
TGTGCCAGCAGCTTGGAGCGGGACATAAGTTACTCCTACGAGCAGTACTTC
>-|many|TRBV20-1|TRBJ2-3
CSASVRGARTDTQYF
TGCAGTGCTAGTGTCCGGGGGGCCCGCACAGATACGCAGTATTTT
>-|many|TRBV20-1|TRBJ1-1
CSAREAREKAFF
TGCAGTGCTAGAGAGGCAAGGGAAAAAGCTTTCTTT
>-|many|TRBV25-1|TRBJ2-1
CASSEAHEQFF
TGTGCCAGCAGTGAAGCCCATGAGCAGTTCTTC
>-|many|TRBV10-3|TRBJ2-7
CAISETREQYF
TGTGCCATCAGTGAGACGAGGGAGCAGTACTTC
>-|many|TRBV6-2/TRBV6-3|TRBJ2-2
CASSYAQPGGNTGELFF
TGTGCCAGCAGTTACGCCCAGCCGGGTGGAAACACCGGGGAGCTGTTTTTT
>-|many|TRBV12-3/TRBV12-4|TRBJ1-5
CASGNPGPGGNQPQHF
TGTGCCAGCGGCAATCCTGGGCCGGGGGGCAATCAGCCCCAGCATTTT
>-|many|TRBV4-3|TRBJ1-6
CASSQDWGRTSSYNSPLHF
TGCGCCAGCAGCCAAGATTGGGGCAGAACTAGCTCCTATAATTCACCCCTCCACTTT
>-|few|TRBV12-3/TRBV12-4|TRBJ1-1
CASSFSPPKANTEAFF
TGTGCCAGCAGTTTTTCGCCCCCCAAAGCTAACACTGAAGCTTTCTTT
>-|many|TRBV6-2/TRBV6-3|TRBJ1-1
CASSRVNTEAFF
TGTGCCAGCAGTCGGGTGAACACTGAAGCTTTCTTT
>-|many|TRBV15|TRBJ1-4
CATSESYNEKLFF
TGTGCCACCAGCGAGAGTTATAATGAAAAACTGTTTTTT